A single sample gave rise to the 15 T cell receptor beta chains below, sequenced in a study of blood T cell repertoires in COVID-19. TCRdb's table, derived via immunoSEQ multiplex PCR, lists solely in-frame clones and lacks some. Of 200,000 to 250,000 clones in the sample, approximately 90% are singletons; the top ten hold 2.7%. Material for sequencing was peripheral blood. These receptors all come from a man aged 25 to 40 with COVID-19, enrolled during active disease.

The V gene is TRBV7-9, the J gene TRBJ1-4; no clear D. CDR1 is SEHNR, CDR2 FQNEAQ, per germline (reference sequence). CDR3 length equals 15 residues. Trimming pared 2 bases from V and 3 bases from J, leaving 10 bases between. CDR3 DNA sequence: TGTGCCAGCAGCTTAATATGGGAGCCTAATGAAAAACTGTTTTTT. This sequence encodes CASSLIWEPNEKLFF.

The chain carries TRBV27 and TRBJ1-2, with D perhaps matching TRBD1 (6 bases). This CDR3 has 16 amino acids. Germline V gives CDR1 MNHEY, CDR2 SMNVEV (reference sequence). V lost 3 bases to trimming and J lost 8 bases, with 22 bases between them. The CDR3 region is CASSFTLGTSGVGYTF. Here the CDR3 DNA reads TGTGCCAGCAGTTTCACCCTAGGGACATCCGGGGTGGGCTACACCTTC.

The V gene is TRBV24-1, the J gene TRBJ2-1; tentatively, D is TRBD1 (5 bases). V lost 2 bases and J 4 bases, leaving 11 bases between the germline ends. Germline CDR1 is KGHDR and CDR2 is SFDVKD. This CDR3 spans 15 amino acids. The CDR3 protein is CATSDSITGYNEQFF. CDR3 nucleotides: TGTGCCACCAGTGATTCGATTACAGGATACAATGAGCAGTTCTTC.

The chain is built from TRBV28 and TRBJ1-1; D remains unclear. Per germline, CDR1 MDHEN and CDR2 SYDVKM. The CDR3 runs to 15 residues. Deletions cut 3 bases from V and 7 bases from J, with 18 bases between. The CDR3 DNA is TGTGCCAGCAGTTTGGAGTCCCGGGGATGGAGTGAAGCTTTCTTT. Protein product: CASSLESRGWSEAFF.

The CDR3 DNA follows: TGTGCCAGCAGCCCCGGACTAAACCAAGAGACCCAGTACTTC. Translating gives CASSPGLNQETQYF. The J gene is TRBJ2-5, the V gene TRBV7-9; tentative D call: TRBD2 (6 bases). Trimming removed 5 bases from V and 0 bases from J, with 10 bases in between. The germline V gene has CDR1 SEHNR and CDR2 FQNEAQ (reference sequence). The CDR3 spans 14 residues.

The chain uses TRBV5-6 and TRBJ2-1; 12 nucleotides align to TRBD2. J was trimmed by 1 base and V by 5 bases; bases with no gene match: 4. The germline CDR1 and CDR2 sequences are SGHDT and YYEEEE. This CDR3 is built from 16 residues. In nucleotides, the CDR3 is TGTGCCAGCAGGTCCACTAGCGGGGGGTCCTACAATGAGCAGTTCTTC. This codes for CASRSTSGGSYNEQFF.

There are a few counts of this clone. The chain recombines TRBV5-4 with TRBJ1-6; TRBD1 aligns across 8 bases. Trimming took 4 bases from V and 8 from J; bases not matched to a gene: 5. Germline values: CDR1 SGHNT, CDR2 YYREEE (reference sequence). The CDR3 has 14 residues. The CDR3 DNA reads as TGTGCCAGCAGCAGGAACAGGGGGGATTCACCCCTCCACTTT. Protein: CASSRNRGDSPLHF.

The chain has TRBV7-9 and TRBJ2-5; 7 nucleotides match TRBD1. CDR1 is SEHNR, CDR2 FQNEAQ, per germline (reference sequence). The CDR3 sequence is 18 residues long. V was clipped by 10 bases and J by 5 bases; unmatched bases: 25. The CDR3 loop is CATLSFQGARQGSETQYF. The CDR3 nucleotides read TGTGCCACTCTGTCCTTCCAAGGGGCTAGACAGGGAAGTGAGACCCAGTACTTC.

The chain joins TRBV18 to TRBJ2-2; D possibly corresponds to TRBD2 (5 bases). Germline V gene sequence: CDR1 KGHSH, CDR2 LQKENI. This CDR3 comprises 14 residues. The ends were cut back, 3 bases at V and 1 base at J, with 6 bases in the middle. The CDR3 coding sequence is TGTGCCAGCTCACCCGCGGGGAACACCGGGGAGCTGTTTTTT. Encoded protein: CASSPAGNTGELFF.

The V and J genes are TRBV6-2 or TRBV6-3 and TRBJ1-5, with 8 bases identical to TRBD1. CDR1 MNHEY and CDR2 SVGEGT come from the germline V gene. V was pared by 6 bases and J by 2 bases, with 3 bases of the junction left unmatched. The length of the CDR3 is 14 residues. This chain's CDR3 is CASSPGGGNQPQHF. As DNA, the CDR3 is TGTGCCAGCAGCCCAGGGGGCGGCAATCAGCCCCAGCATTTT.

The chain links TRBV15 to TRBJ1-3; 7 bases are shared with TRBD1. Trimming at V came to 3 bases and at J to 5 bases, leaving 4 bases not matched to a gene. This CDR3 has 14 residues. Germline CDR1 reads LNHNV; CDR2 reads YYDKDF (reference sequence). CDR3 amino acids: CATSRTGSRNTIYF. The CDR3 bases are TGTGCCACCAGCAGGACAGGGTCCCGAAACACCATATATTTT. Supplemented by reference TRBV15 and TRBJ1-3, the full variable domain reads DAMVIQNPRYQVTQFGKPVTLSCSQTLNHNVMYWYQQKSSQAPKLLFHYYDKDFNNEADTPDNFQSRRPNTSFCFLDIRSPGLGDTAMYLCATSRTGSRNTIYFGEGSWLTVV.

The chain links TRBV6-5 to TRBJ1-6; D remains unclear. V was cut by 8 bases and J by 6 bases, with 14 bases left in between. CDR1 and CDR2 from the germline V gene are MNHEY and SVGAGI. The CDR3 spans 14 residues. The CDR3 DNA sequence: TGTGCCAGCCTTGGCAGGCCCATTAATTCACCCCTCCACTTT. It is translated as CASLGRPINSPLHF.

The chain is built from TRBV6-2 or TRBV6-3 and TRBJ2-7; no clear D gene. Per the germline V gene, CDR1 is MNHEY and CDR2 is SVGEGT. V was cut by 4 bases and J by 7 bases, with 14 bases left in between. The CDR3 is 13 amino acids. CDR3 residues: CASSSPVMREQYF. As DNA, the CDR3 is TGTGCCAGCAGTTCCCCGGTAATGAGGGAGCAGTACTTC.

J is TRBJ2-3 and V is TRBV7-3, with 8 bases that match TRBD1. Trimming took 2 bases from V and 4 from J; bases not matched to a gene: 5. The CDR3 is 15 residues long. Germline V gene lookup returns CDR1 SGHTA and CDR2 FQGTGA. This CDR3 reads CASSLQGAIADTQYF. As DNA, the CDR3 is TGTGCCAGCAGCTTACAGGGGGCTATAGCAGATACGCAGTATTTT.

As concerns this clone: This sample also contains other DNA sequences that code for the same CDR3. V usage is TRBV9 and J usage is TRBJ2-7, with 8 bases that match TRBD2. With V trimmed by 0 bases and J by 4 bases, 6 bases remained unmatched. There are 15 residues in the CDR3. The V gene's germline CDR1 is SGDLS and CDR2 YYNGEE. The CDR3 region is CASSVAASGSYEQYF. The CDR3 nucleotides read TGTGCCAGCAGCGTAGCGGCTAGCGGGTCTTACGAGCAGTACTTC.